This T cell receptor beta chain stems from a study of OX40 agonist ivuxolimab in advanced cancers. With 3 bases removed from V and 2 bases from J, the gap between germline ends came to 10 bases. Looked up from germline, CDR1 is MDHEN and CDR2 is SYDVKM. The CDR3 spans 15 residues. Sequencing was performed with immunoSEQ multiplex PCR; in TCRdb, only in-frame clones are kept and a portion is missing. The sample holds approximately 67,000 clones, 75% to 95% seen once. Study findings and constraints: Relative to CD4+, CD8+ T cells held more expanded clones on average. Among expanded peripheral T cells, antigen specificity went undetermined.

A note on this clone: The antigen remains unidentified.

Individuals having autoimmune disease history or systemic immunosuppression were not enrolled. Sampling times: baseline, cycle 4 day 1, cycle 7 day 1. This sequence originates from an adult with an advanced solid tumor such as melanoma, head and neck, liver or kidney cancer. Sequenced here: CD4+ or CD8+ T cells sorted from blood, sampled in a trial of the OX40 agonist ivuxolimab. The V call is TRBV28, the J call TRBJ2-2; no definite D call. Here the CDR3 DNA reads TGTGCCAGCAGTTTCGAACAGATAAACACCGGGGAGCTGTTTTTT. It translates to CASSFEQINTGELFF.